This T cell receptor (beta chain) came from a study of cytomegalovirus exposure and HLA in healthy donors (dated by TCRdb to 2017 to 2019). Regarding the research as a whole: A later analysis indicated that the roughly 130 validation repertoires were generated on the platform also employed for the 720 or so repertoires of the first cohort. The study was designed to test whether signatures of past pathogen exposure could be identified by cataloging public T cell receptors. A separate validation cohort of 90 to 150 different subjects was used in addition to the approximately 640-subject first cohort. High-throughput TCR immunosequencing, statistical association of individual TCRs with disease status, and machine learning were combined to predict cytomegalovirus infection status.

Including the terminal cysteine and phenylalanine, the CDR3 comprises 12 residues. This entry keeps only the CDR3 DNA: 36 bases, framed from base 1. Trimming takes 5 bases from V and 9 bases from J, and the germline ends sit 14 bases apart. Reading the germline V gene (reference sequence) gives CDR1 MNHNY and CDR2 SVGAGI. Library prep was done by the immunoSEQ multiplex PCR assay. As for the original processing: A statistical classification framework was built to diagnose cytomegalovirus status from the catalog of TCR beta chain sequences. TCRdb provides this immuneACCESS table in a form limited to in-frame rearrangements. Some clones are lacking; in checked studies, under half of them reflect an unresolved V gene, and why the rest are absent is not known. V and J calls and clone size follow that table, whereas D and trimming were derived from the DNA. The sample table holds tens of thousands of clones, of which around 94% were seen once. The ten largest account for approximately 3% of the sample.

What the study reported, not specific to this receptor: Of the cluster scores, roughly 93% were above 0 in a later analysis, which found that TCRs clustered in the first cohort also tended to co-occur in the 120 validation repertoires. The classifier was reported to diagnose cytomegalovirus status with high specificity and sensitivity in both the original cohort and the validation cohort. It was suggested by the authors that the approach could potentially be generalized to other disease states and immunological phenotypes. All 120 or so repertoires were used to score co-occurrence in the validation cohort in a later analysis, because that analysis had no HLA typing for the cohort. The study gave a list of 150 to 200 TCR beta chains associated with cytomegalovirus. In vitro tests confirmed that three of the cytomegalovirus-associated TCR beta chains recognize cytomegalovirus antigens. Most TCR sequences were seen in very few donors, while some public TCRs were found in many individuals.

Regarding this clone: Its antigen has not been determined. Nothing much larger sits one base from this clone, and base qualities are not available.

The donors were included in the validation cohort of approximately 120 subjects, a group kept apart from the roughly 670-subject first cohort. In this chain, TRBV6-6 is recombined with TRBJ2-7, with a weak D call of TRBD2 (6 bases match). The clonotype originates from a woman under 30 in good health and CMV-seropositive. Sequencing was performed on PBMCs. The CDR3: CASSEGMGGQYF. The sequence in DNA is TGTGCCAGCAGTGAGGGGATGGGGGGGCAGTACTTC.